This T cell receptor (beta chain) was identified during a study of CD39 and CD103 CD8 tumor-infiltrating T cells. V was clipped by 0 bases and J by 4 bases, with 10 bases between them. The CDR3 is made up of 14 amino acids. Germline V CDR1 and CDR2: SGHRS, YFSETQ. The repertoire was sequenced with immunoSEQ multiplex PCR; TCRdb's copy has only in-frame clones and lacks some. The sample lists more than 15,000 clones, approximately 90% occurring once. The receptor was derived from a human donor with head and neck squamous cell carcinoma. Sequenced: CD8+ T cells sorted from blood. As for subset: total memory CD8 T cells (CD45RA-CCR7+/-) from blood or uninvolved lymph node. The chain couples TRBV5-1 to TRBJ1-1; D gene uncertain. The CDR3 sequence is CASSLEGRGTEAFF. The CDR3 coding sequence is TGCGCCAGCAGCTTGGAAGGCCGGGGCACTGAAGCTTTCTTT.